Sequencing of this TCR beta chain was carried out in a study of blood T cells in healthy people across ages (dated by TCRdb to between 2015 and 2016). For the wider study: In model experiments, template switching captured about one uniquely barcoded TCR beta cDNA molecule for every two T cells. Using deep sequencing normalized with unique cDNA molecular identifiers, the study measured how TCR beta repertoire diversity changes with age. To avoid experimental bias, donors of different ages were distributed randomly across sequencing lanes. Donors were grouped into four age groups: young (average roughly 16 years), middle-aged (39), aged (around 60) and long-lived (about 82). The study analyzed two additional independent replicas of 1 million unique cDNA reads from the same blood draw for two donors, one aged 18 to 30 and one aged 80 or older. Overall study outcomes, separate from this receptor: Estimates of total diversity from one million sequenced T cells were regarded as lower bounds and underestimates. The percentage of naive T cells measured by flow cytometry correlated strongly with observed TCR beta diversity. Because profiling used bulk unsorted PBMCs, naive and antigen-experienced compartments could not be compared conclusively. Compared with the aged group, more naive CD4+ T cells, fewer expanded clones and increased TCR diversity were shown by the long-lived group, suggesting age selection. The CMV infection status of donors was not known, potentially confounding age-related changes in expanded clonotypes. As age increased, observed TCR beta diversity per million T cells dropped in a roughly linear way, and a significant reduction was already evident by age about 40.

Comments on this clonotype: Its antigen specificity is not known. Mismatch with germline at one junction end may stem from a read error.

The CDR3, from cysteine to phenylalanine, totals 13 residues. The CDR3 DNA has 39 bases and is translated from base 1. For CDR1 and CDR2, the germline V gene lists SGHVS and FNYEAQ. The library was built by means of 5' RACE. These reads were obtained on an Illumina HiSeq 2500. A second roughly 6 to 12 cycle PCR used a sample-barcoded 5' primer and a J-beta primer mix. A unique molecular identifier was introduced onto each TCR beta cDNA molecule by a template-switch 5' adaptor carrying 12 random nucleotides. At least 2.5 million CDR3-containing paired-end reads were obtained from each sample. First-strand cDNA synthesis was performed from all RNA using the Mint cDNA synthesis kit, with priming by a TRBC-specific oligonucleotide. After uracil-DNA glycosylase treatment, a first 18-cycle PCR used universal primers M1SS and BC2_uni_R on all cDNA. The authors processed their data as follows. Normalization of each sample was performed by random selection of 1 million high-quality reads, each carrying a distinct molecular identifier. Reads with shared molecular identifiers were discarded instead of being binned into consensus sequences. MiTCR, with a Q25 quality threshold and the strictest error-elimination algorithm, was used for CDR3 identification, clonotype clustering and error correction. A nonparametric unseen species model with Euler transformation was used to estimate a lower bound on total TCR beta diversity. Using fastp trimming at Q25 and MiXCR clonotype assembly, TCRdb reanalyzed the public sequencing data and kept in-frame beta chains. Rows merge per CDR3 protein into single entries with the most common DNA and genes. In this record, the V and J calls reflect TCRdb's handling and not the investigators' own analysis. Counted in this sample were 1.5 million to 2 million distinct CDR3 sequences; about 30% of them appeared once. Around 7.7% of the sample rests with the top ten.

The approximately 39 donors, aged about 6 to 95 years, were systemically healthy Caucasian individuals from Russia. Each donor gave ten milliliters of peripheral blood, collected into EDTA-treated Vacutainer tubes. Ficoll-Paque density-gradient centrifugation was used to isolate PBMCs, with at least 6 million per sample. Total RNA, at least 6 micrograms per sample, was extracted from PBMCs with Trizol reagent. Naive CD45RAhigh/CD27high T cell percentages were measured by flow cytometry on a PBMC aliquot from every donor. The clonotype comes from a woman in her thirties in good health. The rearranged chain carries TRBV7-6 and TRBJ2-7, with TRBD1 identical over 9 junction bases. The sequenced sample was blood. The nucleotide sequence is TGTGCCGGCAGATCTGGACAGGGGCGCGAGCAGTACTTC. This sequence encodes CAGRSGQGREQYF.